The 6 T cell receptor beta chains below come from one sample, sequenced in a study of preoperative IRX-2 immunotherapy in early breast cancer. Profiling relied on immunoSEQ multiplex PCR, and the TCRdb table lists in-frame clones only, not all of them. Of around 34,000 clones listed, under 85% were seen once; the top ten hold 2.5%. Treatment indicated: preoperative locoregional IRX-2 cytokine immunotherapy. This sample comprised lymph node tissue, obtained from a patient treated with IRX-2 immunotherapy. These receptors originate from a human donor with breast cancer.

This rearrangement joins TRBV18 to TRBJ2-1; 10 nucleotides match TRBD2. V was clipped by 8 bases and J by 5 bases; unmatched bases: 12. CDR1 KGHSH and CDR2 LQKENI come from the germline V gene. This CDR3 region has 16 residues. CDR3 coding DNA: TGTGCCAGCCACCCTCTCGGACTAGCGGTCGACAATGAGCAGTTCTTC. Its translation: CASHPLGLAVDNEQFF.

The chain is built from TRBV6-8 and TRBJ2-7; a weak D match, TRBD2 (6 bases). CDR1 and CDR2 (germline): MNHGY, SAAAGT. Trimming took 4 bases from V and 8 from J, leaving 18 bases between them. The CDR3 is 14 amino acids. DNA of the CDR3: TGTGCCAGCAGTTCGCGGGACGGACCTACCAAGCAGTACTTC. Amino acid sequence: CASSSRDGPTKQYF.

The chain employs TRBV19 and TRBJ2-3, with D uncertain. Per the germline V gene, CDR1 is LNHDA and CDR2 is SQIVND (reference sequence). Trimming pared 5 bases from V and 2 bases from J, leaving 14 bases between. The CDR3 spans 15 residues. For the CDR3, the DNA is TGTGCCAGTAGTTCCGACGGGCTTATCACAGATACGCAGTATTTT. It encodes CASSSDGLITDTQYF.

This clone was observed once. The chain employs TRBV6-8 and TRBJ2-2, with D tentatively TRBD1 or TRBD2 (5 bases each). Trimming removed 6 bases at V and 5 bases at J, with 19 bases between. Germline CDR1 reads MNHGY; CDR2 reads SAAAGT. The CDR3 loop spans 16 amino acids. For the CDR3, the DNA is TGTGCCAGCAGCTCCCACGGGACGTATATGACCGGGGAGCTGTTTTTT. As protein: CASSSHGTYMTGELFF.

The chain joins TRBV6-8 to TRBJ2-7; 8 nucleotides match TRBD1. The germline CDR1 and CDR2 sequences are MNHGY and SAAAGT. Trimming removed 5 bases from V and 7 bases from J; junction bases left unmatched: 10. This CDR3 has 14 residues. The CDR3 loop reads CASSNRARGREQYF. The CDR3 DNA reads as TGTGCCAGCAGTAACCGGGCCAGGGGGCGGGAGCAGTACTTC.

The rearrangement links TRBV30 to TRBJ1-5, with no clear D. Trimming left V 8 bases short and J 0 bases short, with 23 bases between. The CDR3 has 17 residues. Germline-derived CDR1 and CDR2 are GTSNPN and SVGIG (reference sequence). The CDR3 sequence: CASSIAHDPYSNQPQHF. The DNA of the CDR3 is TGTGCCAGTAGTATCGCCCACGACCCGTATAGCAATCAGCCCCAGCATTTT.